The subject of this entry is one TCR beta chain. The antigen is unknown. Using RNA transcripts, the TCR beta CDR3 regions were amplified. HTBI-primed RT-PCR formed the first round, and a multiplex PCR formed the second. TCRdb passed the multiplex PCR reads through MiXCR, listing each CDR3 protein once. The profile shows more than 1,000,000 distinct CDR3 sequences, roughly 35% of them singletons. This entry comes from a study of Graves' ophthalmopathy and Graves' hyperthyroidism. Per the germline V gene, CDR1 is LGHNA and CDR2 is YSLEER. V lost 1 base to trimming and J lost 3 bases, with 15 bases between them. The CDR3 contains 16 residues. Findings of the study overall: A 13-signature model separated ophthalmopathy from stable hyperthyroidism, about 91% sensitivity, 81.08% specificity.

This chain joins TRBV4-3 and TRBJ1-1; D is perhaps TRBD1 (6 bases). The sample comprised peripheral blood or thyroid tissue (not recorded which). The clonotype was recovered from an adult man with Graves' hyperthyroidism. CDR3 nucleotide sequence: TGCGCCAGCAGCCAAGGGTGGGGGGCCTGGGACACTGAAGCTTTCTTT. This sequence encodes CASSQGWGAWDTEAFF.